Below are 18 T cell receptor beta chains sequenced from a single sample in a study of blood T cell repertoires in COVID-19. Clones were read by immunoSEQ multiplex PCR, and TCRdb kept only the in-frame ones, dropping some. The sample holds over 80,000 clones; over 65% are singletons and the top ten take 3% to 4.5%. The specimen was peripheral blood. The receptors were sampled from an older man with COVID-19, enrolled during active disease.

This chain joins TRBV5-5 and TRBJ2-3; D is unclear. Germline-derived CDR1 and CDR2 are SGHKS and YYEKEE (reference sequence). CDR3 length equals 14 residues. With 4 bases removed from V and 0 bases from J, the gap between germline ends came to 9 bases. CDR3 nucleotides: TGTGCCAGCAGCGCCGCTACTAGCACAGATACGCAGTATTTT. It is translated as CASSAATSTDTQYF.

This clone was seen a handful of times. This chain connects TRBV5-4 to TRBJ2-2; the match to TRBD1 covers 7 bases. There are 16 residues in the CDR3. Germline assignment: CDR1 SGHNT and CDR2 YYREEE (reference sequence). The J segment lost 0 bases and the V segment lost 4 bases, leaving 6 bases of the junction unmatched. The CDR3 is CASSVKTGPNTGELFF. The CDR3 region has the DNA TGTGCCAGCAGCGTGAAGACAGGGCCGAACACCGGGGAGCTGTTTTTT. Looking up the rest from reference TRBV5-4 and TRBJ2-2 gives the full variable domain: ETGVTQSPTHLIKTRGQQVTLRCSSQSGHNTVSWYQQALGQGPQFIFQYYREEENGRGNFPPRFSGLQFPNYSSELNVNALELDDSALYLCASSVKTGPNTGELFFGEGSRLTVL.

The chain is built from TRBV25-1 and TRBJ1-1, with a weak D call TRBD1 (6 bases). V was trimmed by 4 bases and J by 7 bases, leaving 22 bases between them. Germline V gives CDR1 MGHDK, CDR2 SYGVNS. The CDR3 extends over 16 amino acids. CDR3 in DNA: TGTGCCAGCAGTGCCCATAGGGGGGGGTATGAGAGTGAAGCTTTCTTT. It yields the protein CASSAHRGGYESEAFF.

The rearrangement uses TRBV6-5 and TRBJ2-1, with 8 nucleotides matching TRBD2. V was pared by 2 bases and J by 4 bases, with 4 bases of the junction left unmatched. CDR1 and CDR2 from the germline V gene are MNHEY and SVGAGI. The CDR3 is made up of 15 amino acids. Here the CDR3 reads CASSYVPSGYNEQFF. CDR3 sequence (DNA): TGTGCCAGCAGTTACGTCCCTAGCGGGTACAATGAGCAGTTCTTC.

The chain recombines TRBV11-2 with TRBJ2-1, with 14 bases that match TRBD2. Per the germline V gene, CDR1 is SGHAT and CDR2 is FQNNGV. This CDR3 is built from 16 residues. The trim removed 8 bases at V and 9 bases at J, leaving 12 bases unmatched. CDR3 nucleotide sequence: TGTGCCAGCGGTACCAAGGGACTAGCGGGAGTCGGTGAGCAGTTCTTC. Its protein is CASGTKGLAGVGEQFF. Based on the CDR3 plus reference TRBV11-2 and TRBJ2-1, the full variable domain is EAGVAQSPRYKIIEKRQSVAFWCNPISGHATLYWYQQILGQGPKLLIQFQNNGVVDDSQLPKDRFSAERLKGVDSTLKIQPAKLEDSAVYLCASGTKGLAGVGEQFFGPGTRLTVL.

This clone has only a few counts. This chain joins TRBV7-2 and TRBJ2-5; 8 nucleotides align to TRBD2. After removal of 1 base from V and 3 bases from J, the junction contained 7 bases not matched to a gene. Germline V gene lookup returns CDR1 SGHTA and CDR2 FQGNSA. CDR3 size: 16 residues. CDR3 DNA sequence: TGTGCCAGCAGCTTAGACAGTAATAGCGGGAAAGAGACCCAGTACTTC. It yields the protein CASSLDSNSGKETQYF.

The genes are TRBV6-5 and TRBJ2-5; D unresolved. Germline loops: CDR1 MNHEY, CDR2 SVGAGI. The V end lost 6 bases, the J end lost 4 bases, and 9 bases lay between the germline ends. The CDR3 totals 12 residues. The CDR3, as DNA: TGTGCCAGCAGCGCCAGGCGAGAGACCCAGTACTTC. Protein product: CASSARRETQYF.

This chain joins TRBV7-9 and TRBJ2-2; D is unclear. This CDR3 region has 14 residues. CDR1 and CDR2 (germline): SEHNR, FQNEAQ (reference sequence). Trimming pared 3 bases from V and 1 base from J, leaving 6 bases between. CDR3 sequence (DNA): TGTGCCAGCAGCTTTAACAGGAACACCGGGGAGCTGTTTTTT. Protein sequence: CASSFNRNTGELFF.

This chain links TRBV28 with TRBJ2-7; 9 nucleotides line up with TRBD1. V shed 7 bases, J shed 1 base, and the junction held 14 bases outside the gene matches. CDR3 length: 17 amino acids. The germline V gene has CDR1 MDHEN and CDR2 SYDVKM. The chain's CDR3 is CASTDRINDRGSYEQYF. The CDR3 DNA sequence: TGTGCCAGCACCGATCGGATAAACGACAGGGGGTCCTACGAGCAGTACTTC.

This clone was seen a handful of times. This chain joins TRBV28 and TRBJ1-5; TRBD1 is a possible D gene (6 bases). In germline, CDR1 is MDHEN, CDR2 SYDVKM. The CDR3 contains 16 residues. The V gene lost 4 bases and the J gene lost 3 bases, with 16 bases spanning the gap. CDR3: CASSSQKQGFNQPQHF. The CDR3 nucleotides read TGTGCCAGCAGTTCTCAGAAACAGGGCTTCAATCAGCCCCAGCATTTT.

This chain joins TRBV2 and TRBJ2-3, with D perhaps matching TRBD2 (6 bases). The germline V and J ends were trimmed by 3 bases and 4 bases, with 11 bases remaining between them. The CDR3 is made up of 14 amino acids. Germline CDR1 reads SNHLY; CDR2 reads FYNNEI. CDR3 protein: CASSDGSSADTQYF. CDR3 nucleotide sequence: TGTGCCAGCAGTGACGGGAGTTCGGCAGATACGCAGTATTTT.

This clone has at least ten counts. V gene TRBV2 combines with J gene TRBJ2-7, with 7 bases matching TRBD1. The CDR3 has 12 residues. Per germline, CDR1 SNHLY and CDR2 FYNNEI. V lost 7 bases and J lost 9; bases outside the gene matches: 9. The CDR3 is CASKQGPVGQYF. CDR3 in DNA: TGTGCCAGCAAACAGGGGCCCGTTGGGCAGTACTTC.

This clone qualifies as medium-sized. This sequence joins TRBV28 and TRBJ1-2, with TRBD1 matching 8 bases. This CDR3 is built from 16 residues. Germline values: CDR1 MDHEN, CDR2 SYDVKM. Losses at the gene ends were 6 bases for V and 8 bases for J; bases not matched to a gene: 17. The CDR3 spells CASSKGGTGSLVGYTF. The CDR3 coding sequence is TGTGCCAGCAGCAAGGGGGGGACAGGAAGTCTAGTGGGCTACACCTTC.

The chain carries TRBV9 and TRBJ2-7; 7 bases fit TRBD2. Germline CDR1 is SGDLS and CDR2 is YYNGEE. This CDR3 region has 16 residues. V trimming: 0 bases; J trimming: 3 bases; junction bases outside the gene matches: 9. The CDR3 loop is CASSVGEGTAGYEQYF. The CDR3 DNA sequence: TGTGCCAGCAGCGTAGGGGAGGGGACTGCGGGCTACGAGCAGTACTTC.

The chain recombines TRBV5-1 with TRBJ2-2, with 10 bases fitting TRBD2. The trim removed 4 bases at V and 1 base at J, leaving 1 base unmatched. The CDR3 totals 15 residues. Germline CDR1 and CDR2: SGHRS and YFSETQ. In nucleotides, the CDR3 is TGCGCCAGCAGCGTAGCGGGGGGGAACACCGGGGAGCTGTTTTTT. Translation gives CASSVAGGNTGELFF.

In this sample, this clone turned up a few times. This chain uses TRBV19 with TRBJ2-7; D remains unclear. This CDR3 has 13 residues. V lost 1 base and J lost 3, with 7 bases in between. Germline CDR1 and CDR2: LNHDA and SQIVND (reference sequence). The CDR3 DNA sequence: TGTGCCAGTAGTATAGTACTTCGCTACGAGCAGTACTTC. It is translated as CASSIVLRYEQYF.

The V call is TRBV7-2, the J call TRBJ2-3; the match to TRBD2 covers 8 bases. The CDR3 contains 16 residues. Per the germline V gene, CDR1 is SGHTA and CDR2 is FQGNSA. The V gene end was trimmed by 5 bases and the J gene end by 2 bases; junction bases not matched to a gene: 9. CDR3 in DNA: TGTGCCAGCAGCCCCGGGACTAGTTATCTCACAGATACGCAGTATTTT. Amino acids: CASSPGTSYLTDTQYF.

Only one count was recorded for this clone. The genes are TRBV7-8 and TRBJ1-2; TRBD1 aligns across 7 bases. Germline V gene lookup returns CDR1 SGHVS and CDR2 FQNEAQ. The CDR3 covers 13 residues. Losses at the gene ends were 5 bases for V and 5 bases for J; bases not matched to a gene: 5. CDR3 residues: CASSAGQHYGYTF. For the CDR3, the DNA is TGTGCCAGCAGCGCGGGACAGCATTATGGCTACACCTTC.